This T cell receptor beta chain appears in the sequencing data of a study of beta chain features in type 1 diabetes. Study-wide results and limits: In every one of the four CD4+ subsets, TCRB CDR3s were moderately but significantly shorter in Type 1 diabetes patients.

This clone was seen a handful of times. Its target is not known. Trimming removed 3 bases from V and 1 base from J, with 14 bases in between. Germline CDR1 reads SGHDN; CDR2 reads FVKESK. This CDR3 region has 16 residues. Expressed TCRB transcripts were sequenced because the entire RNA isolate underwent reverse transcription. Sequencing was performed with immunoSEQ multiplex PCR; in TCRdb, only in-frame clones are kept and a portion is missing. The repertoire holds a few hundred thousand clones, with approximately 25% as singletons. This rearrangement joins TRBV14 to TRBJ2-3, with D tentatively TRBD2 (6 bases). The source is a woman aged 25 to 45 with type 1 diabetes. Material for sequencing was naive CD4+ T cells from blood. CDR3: CASSQYRGLGTDTQYF. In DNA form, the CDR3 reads TGTGCCAGCAGCCAGTACCGGGGGTTGGGCACAGATACGCAGTATTTT.